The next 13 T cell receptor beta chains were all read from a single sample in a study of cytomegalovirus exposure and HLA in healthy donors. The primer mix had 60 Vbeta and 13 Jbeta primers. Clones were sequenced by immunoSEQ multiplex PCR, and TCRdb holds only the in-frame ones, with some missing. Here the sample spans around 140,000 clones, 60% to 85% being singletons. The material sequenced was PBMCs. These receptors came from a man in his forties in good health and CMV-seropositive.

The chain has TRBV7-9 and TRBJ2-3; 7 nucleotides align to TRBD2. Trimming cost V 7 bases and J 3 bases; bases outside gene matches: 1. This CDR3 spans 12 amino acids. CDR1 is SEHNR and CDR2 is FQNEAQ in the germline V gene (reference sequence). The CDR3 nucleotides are TGTGCCAGCATCGGGAGGACAGATACGCAGTATTTT. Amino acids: CASIGRTDTQYF. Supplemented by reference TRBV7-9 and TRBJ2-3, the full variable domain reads DTGVSQNPRHKITKRGQNVTFRCDPISEHNRLYWYRQTLGQGPEFLTYFQNEAQLEKSRLLSDRFSAERPKGSFSTLEIQRTEQGDSAMYLCASIGRTDTQYFGPGTRLTVL.

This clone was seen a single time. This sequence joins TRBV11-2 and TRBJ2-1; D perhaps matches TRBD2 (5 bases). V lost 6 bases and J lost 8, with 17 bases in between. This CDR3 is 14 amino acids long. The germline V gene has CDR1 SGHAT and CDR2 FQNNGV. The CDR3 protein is CASSRLHSTYEQFF. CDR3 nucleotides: TGTGCCAGCAGTAGACTACACTCGACCTATGAGCAGTTCTTC.

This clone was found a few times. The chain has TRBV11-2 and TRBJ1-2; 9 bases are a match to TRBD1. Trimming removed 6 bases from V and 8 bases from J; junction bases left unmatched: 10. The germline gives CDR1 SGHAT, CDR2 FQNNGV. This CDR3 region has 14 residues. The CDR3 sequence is CASSLGQGLVGYTF. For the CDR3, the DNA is TGTGCCAGCAGTCTGGGACAGGGCCTTGTCGGCTACACCTTC.

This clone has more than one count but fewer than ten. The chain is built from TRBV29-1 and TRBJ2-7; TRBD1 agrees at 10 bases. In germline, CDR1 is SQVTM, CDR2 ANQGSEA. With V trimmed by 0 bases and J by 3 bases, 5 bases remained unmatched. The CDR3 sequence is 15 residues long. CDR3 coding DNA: TGCAGCGTTGAAGAGGTGGACAGGGGGAACTACGAGCAGTACTTC. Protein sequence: CSVEEVDRGNYEQYF.

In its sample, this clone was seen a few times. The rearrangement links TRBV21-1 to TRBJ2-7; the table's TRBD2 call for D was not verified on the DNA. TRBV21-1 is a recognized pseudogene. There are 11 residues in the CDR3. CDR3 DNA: TGTGCCAGCAGCAAAGGGAGCGAGCAGTACTTC. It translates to CASSKGSEQYF.

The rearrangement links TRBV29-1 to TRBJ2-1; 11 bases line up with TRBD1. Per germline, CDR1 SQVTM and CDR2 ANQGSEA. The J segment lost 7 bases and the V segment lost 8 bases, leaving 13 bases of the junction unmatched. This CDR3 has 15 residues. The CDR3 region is CSLKGRGTGGNEQFF. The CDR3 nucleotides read TGCAGCCTCAAAGGCAGGGGGACAGGGGGTAATGAGCAGTTCTTC.

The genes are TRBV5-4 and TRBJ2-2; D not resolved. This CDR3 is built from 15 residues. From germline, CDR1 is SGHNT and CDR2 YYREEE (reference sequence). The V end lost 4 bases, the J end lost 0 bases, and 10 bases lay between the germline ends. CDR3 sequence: CASSVQESNTGELFF. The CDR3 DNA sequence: TGTGCCAGCAGCGTCCAAGAGTCGAACACCGGGGAGCTGTTTTTT.

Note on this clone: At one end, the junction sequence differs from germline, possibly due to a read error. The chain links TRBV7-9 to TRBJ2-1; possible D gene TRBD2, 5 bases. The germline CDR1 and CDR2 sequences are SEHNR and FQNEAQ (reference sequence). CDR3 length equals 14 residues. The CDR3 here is CASSLAVDYDEQFF. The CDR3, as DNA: TGTGCCAGCAGCTTAGCGGTAGACTACGATGAGCAGTTCTTC.

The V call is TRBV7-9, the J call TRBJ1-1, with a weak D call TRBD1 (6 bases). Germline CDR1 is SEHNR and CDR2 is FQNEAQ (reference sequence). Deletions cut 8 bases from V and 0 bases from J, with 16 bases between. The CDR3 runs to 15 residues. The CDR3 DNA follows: TGTGCCAGCCGCCCGCCGAGGACAGTGAACACTGAAGCTTTCTTT. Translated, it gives CASRPPRTVNTEAFF.

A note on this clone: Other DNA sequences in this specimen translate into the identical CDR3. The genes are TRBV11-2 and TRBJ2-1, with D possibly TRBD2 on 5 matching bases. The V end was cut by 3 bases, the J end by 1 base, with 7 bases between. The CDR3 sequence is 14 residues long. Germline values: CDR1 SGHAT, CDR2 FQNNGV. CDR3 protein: CASSFRGSYNEQFF. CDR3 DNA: TGTGCCAGCAGCTTTCGAGGGTCCTACAATGAGCAGTTCTTC.

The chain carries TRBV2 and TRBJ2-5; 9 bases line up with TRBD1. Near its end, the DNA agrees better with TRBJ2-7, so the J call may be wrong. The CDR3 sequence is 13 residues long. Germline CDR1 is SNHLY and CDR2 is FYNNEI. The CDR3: CASWGQGWYEQYF. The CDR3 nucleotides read TGTGCCAGCTGGGGACAGGGATGGTACGAGCAGTACTTC.

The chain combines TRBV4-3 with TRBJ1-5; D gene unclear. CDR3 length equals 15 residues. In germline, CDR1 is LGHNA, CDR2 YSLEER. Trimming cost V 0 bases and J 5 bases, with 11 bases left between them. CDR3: CASSQDVPSYQPQHF. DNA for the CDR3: TGCGCCAGCAGCCAAGATGTCCCCTCCTATCAGCCCCAGCATTTT.

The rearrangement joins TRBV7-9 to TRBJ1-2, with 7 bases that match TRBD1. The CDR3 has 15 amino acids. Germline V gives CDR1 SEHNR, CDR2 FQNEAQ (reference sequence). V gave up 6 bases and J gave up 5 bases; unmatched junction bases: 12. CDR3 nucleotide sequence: TGTGCCAGCAGTCATGGTCTACAGGGGCGGTATGGCTACACCTTC. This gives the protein CASSHGLQGRYGYTF.